In its sample, the clone carrying this T cell receptor (beta chain) was seen once. This entry belongs to a study of CD8 T cell repertoires and HIV-1 epitope variants. Study-level information: Separate wells received one of Twenty-five Gag or Nef variant peptides. Epitopes were three Gag families plus Nef HW9 and YT9.

On the immunoSEQ platform, TCR beta CDR3s were sequenced at survey depth. TCRdb's table, derived via immunoSEQ multiplex PCR, lists solely in-frame clones and lacks some. The table shows tens of thousands of clones, with roughly four fifths occurring only once. Trimming removed 5 bases from V and 5 bases from J, with 7 bases in between. Germline values: CDR1 MNHEY, CDR2 SVGAGI. The CDR3 runs 12 residues. The V and J genes are TRBV6-5 and TRBJ1-5; a weak D match, TRBD1 (6 bases). The clonotype comes from a male donor with HIV. Material: uncultured baseline CD8+ T cells from peripheral blood mononuclear cells (PBMCs). Here the CDR3 DNA reads TGTGCCAGCAGTAACAGGGATCAGCCCCAGCATTTT. Its protein product is CASSNRDQPQHF.